What follows are 13 T cell receptor beta chains derived from one specimen sequenced in a study of shared clonotypes between healthy human individuals (dated by TCRdb to between 2020 and 2021). Receptor amplification or capture employed the immunoSEQ multiplex PCR assay. As stored in TCRdb, this immuneACCESS dataset retains in-frame rearrangements with V and J assigned. A fraction of the clones does not appear; measured against another copy, unresolved V genes explain less than half of the discrepancy, and the remainder lacks a known reason. The sample table shows 2 million to 2.5 million clones, and approximately 96% are seen once. Clones ranked in the top ten supply roughly 0.13% of the sample. Input material: naive CD4+ T cells sorted from blood. Taken with the paper, the label for cell subset or site translates to: CD45RA+ positively selected. These receptors all stem from a man aged 18 to 30 in good health.

V usage is TRBV10-3 and J usage is TRBJ1-5; weak D call: TRBD1 (5 bases). Germline V CDR1 and CDR2: ENHRY, SYGVKD. There are 13 residues in the CDR3. Trimming removed 1 base at V and 7 bases at J, with 8 bases between. The CDR3 DNA reads TGTGCCATCAGTGAGTTAGAGGGGCAGCCCCAGCATTTT. Its protein product is CAISELEGQPQHF.

Concerning this clone itself: This sample also contains other DNA sequences that code for the same CDR3. V usage is TRBV5-1 and J usage is TRBJ2-2, with TRBD1 matching 8 bases. The junction had 7 bases not matched to a gene; V was cut back by 4 bases and J by 5 bases. In germline, CDR1 is SGHRS, CDR2 YFSETQ. The CDR3 sequence is 15 residues long. CDR3 in amino acids: CASSRGQGATGELFF. DNA of the CDR3: TGCGCCAGCAGCAGAGGACAGGGAGCGACCGGGGAGCTGTTTTTT.

The V and J genes are TRBV18 and TRBJ2-2, with a possible D match to TRBD1 (5 bases). The germline V and J ends were trimmed by 6 bases and 5 bases, with 16 bases remaining between them. Germline V CDR1 and CDR2: KGHSH, LQKENI. There are 15 residues in the CDR3. CDR3 sequence (DNA): TGTGCCAGCTCCCCTCGTCCCCCAGGGACCGGGGAGCTGTTTTTT. It is translated as CASSPRPPGTGELFF.

This rearrangement joins TRBV10-3 to TRBJ2-1, with D unclear. Germline V lookup: CDR1 ENHRY, CDR2 SYGVKD. The germline V and J ends were trimmed by 1 base and 7 bases, with 11 bases remaining between them. The CDR3 has 14 amino acids. The CDR3 bases are TGTGCCATCAGTGAGTGGCTAGTTGGGAATGAGCAGTTCTTC. It yields the protein CAISEWLVGNEQFF.

DNA for the CDR3: TGTGCCAGCAGAGAAATCCGGGTCATTTCGTATGGCTACACCTTC. It codes for CASREIRVISYGYTF. The chain recombines TRBV6-1 with TRBJ1-2, with unresolved D. Trimming left V 6 bases short and J 5 bases short, with 19 bases between. Germline assignment: CDR1 MNHNS and CDR2 SASEGT. This CDR3 has 15 amino acids.

This chain connects TRBV2 to TRBJ1-5; tentative D call: TRBD1 (6 bases). This CDR3 is 15 amino acids long. Germline V gives CDR1 SNHLY, CDR2 FYNNEI. Trimming removed 1 base at V and 7 bases at J, with 14 bases between. The CDR3: CASSEGGGGPQPQHF. The CDR3 DNA follows: TGTGCCAGCAGTGAAGGAGGGGGGGGCCCCCAGCCCCAGCATTTT.

V and J are TRBV5-4 and TRBJ2-3, with 9 bases lining up with TRBD1. J was trimmed by 4 bases and V by 1 base; bases with no gene match: 4. The length of the CDR3 is 15 residues. The germline V gene encodes CDR1 SGHNT and CDR2 YYREEE (reference sequence). This CDR3 reads CASSLPDRGADTQYF. The CDR3, as DNA: TGTGCCAGCAGCTTGCCGGACAGGGGAGCAGATACGCAGTATTTT.

This clone appeared once. Here the CDR3 DNA reads TGTGCCAGCAGTAGCCGTTTATACTACGAGCAGTACTTC. Translation: CASSSRLYYEQYF. This chain joins TRBV25-1 and TRBJ2-7; D not resolved. The CDR3 runs to 13 residues. Germline CDR1 reads MGHDK; CDR2 reads SYGVNS. The germline V and J ends were trimmed by 5 bases and 3 bases, with 11 bases remaining between them.

This clone was recorded many times. The chain joins TRBV18 to TRBJ2-2, with D unclear. The germline CDR1 and CDR2 sequences are KGHSH and LQKENI. The CDR3 has 16 residues. Trimming took off 1 base at V and 6 bases at J, with 15 bases between the two ends. DNA of the CDR3: TGTGCCAGCTCACCACAGAGCACAGAAGGCGCCGGGGAGCTGTTTTTT. Encoded protein: CASSPQSTEGAGELFF.

J is TRBJ1-2 and V is TRBV6-5, with TRBD1 matching 7 bases. Germline V gene lookup returns CDR1 MNHEY and CDR2 SVGAGI. V was clipped by 5 bases and J by 5 bases; unmatched bases: 8. The CDR3 is 14 amino acids. The CDR3 reads CASSRLTGNYGYTF. The CDR3 DNA sequence: TGTGCCAGCAGTAGACTGACAGGGAATTATGGCTACACCTTC.

As to this clone: Other DNA sequences in this sample translate to the same CDR3. The CDR3 sequence: CASSPGLAADTQYF. For the CDR3, the DNA is TGTGCCAGCAGCCCCGGACTAGCGGCAGATACGCAGTATTTT. The rearrangement links TRBV7-3 to TRBJ2-3, with 10 bases identical to TRBD2. This CDR3 contains 14 residues. Germline assignment: CDR1 SGHTA and CDR2 FQGTGA. J gave up 4 bases and V 5 bases, and 3 bases lay outside the gene matches.

The chain uses TRBV5-4 and TRBJ2-5, with 10 bases aligning to TRBD2. The CDR3 has 16 amino acids. The germline V gene has CDR1 SGHNT and CDR2 YYREEE (reference sequence). J was trimmed by 1 base and V by 4 bases; bases with no gene match: 7. DNA of the CDR3: TGTGCCAGCAGCCCGGGGGTAGCGGGGGGCCAAGAGACCCAGTACTTC. Translating it yields CASSPGVAGGQETQYF.

CDR3 DNA: TGTGCCAGCAGAACTTCACTGTTCGTGCACGACAATAGCAATCAGCCCCAGCATTTT. Amino acids: CASRTSLFVHDNSNQPQHF. This rearrangement joins TRBV5-6 to TRBJ1-5; no clear D. This CDR3 spans 19 amino acids. The germline CDR1 and CDR2 sequences are SGHDT and YYEEEE. Trimming cost V 5 bases and J 0 bases, with 24 bases left between them.